This T cell receptor beta chain comes out of a study of cytomegalovirus exposure and HLA in healthy donors. TCRdb's copy holds only in-frame clones and misses some; the assay was immunoSEQ multiplex PCR. Here the sample spans 110,000 to 150,000 clones, approximately 92% being singletons. Germline loops: CDR1 MGHRA, CDR2 YSYEKL. The V and J ends lost 4 bases and 2 bases, in that order; junction bases with no gene match: 7. CDR3 length: 15 residues. The sequence came from a woman younger than 35 in good health and CMV-seropositive. The sequencing input was PBMCs. The gene calls are TRBV4-1 and TRBJ1-1; 7 bases align to TRBD1. The CDR3 bases are TGCGCCAGCAGCCGGACTACAGGGGTAAACACTGAAGCTTTCTTT. Translated: CASSRTTGVNTEAFF.